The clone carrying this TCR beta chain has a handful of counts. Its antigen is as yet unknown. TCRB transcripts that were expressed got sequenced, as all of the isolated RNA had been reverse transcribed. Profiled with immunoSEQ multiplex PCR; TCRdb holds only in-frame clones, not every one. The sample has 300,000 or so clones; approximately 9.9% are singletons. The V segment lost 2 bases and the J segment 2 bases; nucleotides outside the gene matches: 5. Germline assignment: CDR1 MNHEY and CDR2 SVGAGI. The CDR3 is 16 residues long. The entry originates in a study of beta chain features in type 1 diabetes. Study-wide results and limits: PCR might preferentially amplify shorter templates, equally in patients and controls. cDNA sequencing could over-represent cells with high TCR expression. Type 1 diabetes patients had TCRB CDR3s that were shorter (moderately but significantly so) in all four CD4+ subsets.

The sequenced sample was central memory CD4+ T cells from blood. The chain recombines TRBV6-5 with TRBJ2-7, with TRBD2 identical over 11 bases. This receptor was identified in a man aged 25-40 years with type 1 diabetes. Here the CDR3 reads CASSYTSGGGPYEQYF. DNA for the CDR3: TGTGCCAGCAGTTACACTAGCGGGGGAGGCCCCTACGAGCAGTACTTC.